The 15 T cell receptor beta chains reported below all come from one sample, sequenced in a study of human thymus T cells. Thymus tissue for the work was resected from patients undergoing corrective heart surgery. Clones were sequenced by immunoSEQ multiplex PCR, and TCRdb holds only the in-frame ones, with some missing. Of some 80,000 clones in the sample, 90% to 97% were seen once. Sequencing used thymus tissue. These receptors were collected from a boy younger than two with a congenital heart defect but otherwise immunologically healthy.

This sequence joins TRBV5-4 and TRBJ1-2, with unresolved D. With 0 bases removed from V and 1 base from J, the gap between germline ends came to 13 bases. Germline assignment: CDR1 SGHNT and CDR2 YYREEE (reference sequence). The CDR3 extends over 16 amino acids. CDR3 nucleotides: TGTGCCAGCAGCTTGGAGGAGGAGTGGGGTAACTATGGCTACACCTTC. This gives the protein CASSLEEEWGNYGYTF.

The V call is TRBV28, the J call TRBJ1-1, with D possibly matching TRBD1 (5 bases). The CDR3 runs to 15 residues. The ends were cut back, 3 bases at V and 4 bases at J, with 15 bases in the middle. Germline V gene data show CDR1 as MDHEN and CDR2 as SYDVKM. The CDR3 nucleotides read TGTGCCAGCAGTTTGTCCGGGACTCACCCCACTGAAGCTTTCTTT. As protein: CASSLSGTHPTEAFF.

The rearrangement uses TRBV5-6 and TRBJ2-1; a possible D gene is TRBD2 (6 bases). V lost 4 bases, J lost 0 bases, and 17 bases lay in between. Germline V lookup: CDR1 SGHDT, CDR2 YYEEEE. The CDR3 is made up of 17 amino acids. CDR3 sequence reads: CASSPLPREDSYNEQFF. CDR3 DNA: TGTGCCAGCAGCCCACTGCCGAGGGAGGACTCCTACAATGAGCAGTTCTTC.

The chain combines TRBV9 with TRBJ2-2; D may be TRBD1 (5 bases). Germline CDR1 reads SGDLS; CDR2 reads YYNGEE. CDR3 length equals 15 residues. Trimming pared 1 base from V and 5 bases from J, leaving 12 bases between. CDR3 in DNA: TGTGCCAGCAGCGTAAGGGGTGGCTTTACCGGGGAGCTGTTTTTT. It translates to CASSVRGGFTGELFF.

V is TRBV11-2 and J is TRBJ1-1; TRBD1 agrees at 8 bases. With V trimmed by 7 bases and J by 4 bases, 14 bases remained unmatched. CDR3 size: 16 residues. Germline CDR1 and CDR2: SGHAT and FQNNGV. In DNA, the CDR3 is TGTGCCAGCATTTTAAAACACGGGACAGGAGGCACTGAAGCTTTCTTT. Translated, it gives CASILKHGTGGTEAFF.

This chain connects TRBV27 to TRBJ1-1, with D perhaps TRBD1 (5 bases). Germline V gene sequence: CDR1 MNHEY, CDR2 SMNVEV (reference sequence). CDR3 length: 14 amino acids. V lost 0 bases and J lost 6, with 11 bases in between. CDR3 in amino acids: CASSLSPGGAEAFF. CDR3 DNA: TGTGCCAGCAGTTTATCCCCGGGAGGGGCTGAAGCTTTCTTT.

The chain is built from TRBV6-6 and TRBJ2-7, with 7 bases matching TRBD2. V gave up 7 bases and J gave up 2 bases; unmatched junction bases: 5. Germline V CDR1 and CDR2: MNHNY, SVGAGI (reference sequence). This CDR3 is built from 13 residues. As DNA, the CDR3 is TGTGCCAGCAAGAGCGGGGCTCCCTACGAGCAGTACTTC. Amino acids: CASKSGAPYEQYF.

The rearrangement joins TRBV5-1 to TRBJ2-3, with TRBD1 matching 11 bases. Germline V gene sequence: CDR1 SGHRS, CDR2 YFSETQ. The CDR3 is made up of 15 amino acids. V gave up 4 bases and J gave up 2 bases; unmatched junction bases: 3. The CDR3 nucleotides are TGCGCCAGCAGCACGGGACAGGGGGTCACAGATACGCAGTATTTT. It encodes CASSTGQGVTDTQYF.

V gene TRBV14 combines with J gene TRBJ1-1, with 8 positions matching TRBD1. Germline assignment: CDR1 SGHDN and CDR2 FVKESK. Trimming took 3 bases from V and 3 from J; bases not matched to a gene: 6. The CDR3 length is 15 residues. The CDR3 coding sequence is TGTGCCAGCAGCCAGACGACAGGGGTAGACACTGAAGCTTTCTTT. It is translated as CASSQTTGVDTEAFF.

V is TRBV28 and J is TRBJ2-3, with D tentatively TRBD1 (5 bases). Germline V gene sequence: CDR1 MDHEN, CDR2 SYDVKM. The CDR3 contains 19 residues. V lost 0 bases, J lost 0 bases, and 19 bases lay in between. The CDR3 nucleotides are TGTGCCAGCAGTTTATGCTTCCAGGGCGGATTTACTAGCACAGATACGCAGTATTTT. It translates to CASSLCFQGGFTSTDTQYF.

This chain joins TRBV5-8 and TRBJ2-4; D unclear. The V gene's germline CDR1 is SGHTS and CDR2 YDEGEE. This CDR3 region has 15 residues. V lost 6 bases, J lost 1 base, and 14 bases lay in between. The DNA for the CDR3 is TGTGCCAGCAACCGTTCCCGTAGGGCCAAAAACATTCAGTACTTC. Translating it yields CASNRSRRAKNIQYF.

The chain is built from TRBV7-2 and TRBJ2-5; D is possibly TRBD2 (6 bases). Germline loops: CDR1 SGHTA, CDR2 FQGNSA. V lost 6 bases, J lost 2 bases, and 13 bases lay in between. CDR3 length equals 14 residues. CDR3 amino acids: CASRPVADQETQYF. Here the CDR3 DNA reads TGTGCCAGCAGACCCGTAGCGGATCAAGAGACCCAGTACTTC.

The sample holds one count of this clone. The chain employs TRBV5-1 and TRBJ2-5; 8 bases line up with TRBD2. The CDR3 contains 16 residues. J lost 4 bases, V lost 0 bases, and 8 bases had no gene match. Germline CDR1 is SGHRS and CDR2 is YFSETQ. CDR3 sequence reads: CASSLVVGGGLETQYF. As DNA, the CDR3 is TGCGCCAGCAGCTTGGTGGTTGGCGGGGGGCTAGAGACCCAGTACTTC. Combining the CDR3 with reference TRBV5-1 and TRBJ2-5 gives the whole variable domain KAGVTQTPRYLIKTRGQQVTLSCSPISGHRSVSWYQQTPGQGLQFLFEYFSETQRNKGNFPGRFSGRQFSNSRSEMNVSTLELGDSALYLCASSLVVGGGLETQYFGPGTRLLVL.

The chain employs TRBV6-6 and TRBJ2-7, with no clear D. The CDR3 spans 13 residues. The germline V gene has CDR1 MNHNY and CDR2 SVGAGI (reference sequence). V lost 0 bases and J lost 4, with 7 bases in between. In DNA form, the CDR3 reads TGTGCCAGCAGTTACTCGGAAGAATACGAGCAGTACTTC. It encodes CASSYSEEYEQYF.

The chain has TRBV28 and TRBJ1-3, with no clear D. In germline, CDR1 is MDHEN, CDR2 SYDVKM. The CDR3 is 17 residues long. Trimming stripped 5 bases from V and 0 bases from J, with 17 bases between. CDR3 coding DNA: TGTGCCAGCAGTCCTACCCGCGGACGGTGCTCTGGAAACACCATATATTTT. Its protein is CASSPTRGRCSGNTIYF.